A single sample gave rise to the 27 T cell receptor beta chains below, sequenced in a study of cytomegalovirus exposure and HLA in healthy donors. Primers: 60 Vbeta forward and 13 Jbeta reverse. Data came from immunoSEQ multiplex PCR; TCRdb stores just in-frame clones and leaves some out. The data hold about 170,000 clones, with 82% observed a single time. Sequencing was performed on PBMCs. The receptors stem from a male donor in good health and CMV-seronegative.

The chain has TRBV5-8 and TRBJ2-1; D might be TRBD2 (6 bases). The germline gives CDR1 SGHTS, CDR2 YDEGEE. The CDR3 length is 16 residues. V dropped 5 bases and J dropped 2 bases, with 17 bases sitting between them. CDR3 in amino acids: CASRPLADNTYNEQFF. The CDR3 DNA reads TGTGCCAGCAGGCCATTAGCGGATAACACCTACAATGAGCAGTTCTTC.

The rearrangement joins TRBV19 to TRBJ1-5; no clear D gene. CDR3 length equals 13 residues. Germline CDR1 and CDR2: LNHDA and SQIVND (reference sequence). Trimming removed 8 bases at V and 1 base at J, with 9 bases between. This chain's CDR3 is CASSLRSNQPQHF. The CDR3 DNA reads as TGTGCCAGTTCCCTACGCAGCAATCAGCCCCAGCATTTT.

The chain joins TRBV7-6 to TRBJ1-1, with D possibly being TRBD1 (5 bases). V lost 0 bases and J 1 base, leaving 12 bases between the germline ends. The CDR3 is 16 residues long. From germline, CDR1 is SGHVS and CDR2 FNYEAQ. The CDR3 coding sequence is TGTGCCAGCAGCTTAGCGGGGCGGGGCGCGAACACTGAAGCTTTCTTT. Protein: CASSLAGRGANTEAFF.

The CDR3 loop is CASSKSRAGSGQETQYF. CDR3 bases: TGTGCCAGCAGCAAAAGTCGTGCGGGTTCGGGGCAAGAGACCCAGTACTTC. The rearrangement uses TRBV7-3 and TRBJ2-5, with D perhaps TRBD2 (5 bases). The V gene's germline CDR1 is SGHTA and CDR2 FQGTGA. This CDR3 has 17 residues. V was trimmed by 5 bases and J by 2 bases, leaving 21 bases between them.

The rearrangement joins TRBV29-1 to TRBJ2-7; TRBD1 matches 8 bases. Looked up from germline, CDR1 is SQVTM and CDR2 is ANQGSEA. This CDR3 region has 11 residues. The V segment lost 7 bases and the J segment 6 bases; nucleotides outside the gene matches: 5. The CDR3 loop is CSATGGSEQYF. The CDR3 DNA reads as TGCAGCGCAACAGGGGGATCCGAGCAGTACTTC.

The rearrangement links TRBV5-1 to TRBJ2-3; 9 bases are a match to TRBD1. CDR1 and CDR2 from the germline V gene are SGHRS and YFSETQ. This CDR3 is 16 amino acids long. Losses at the gene ends were 1 base for V and 8 bases for J; bases not matched to a gene: 11. CDR3 nucleotides: TGCGCCAGCAGCTTGAGGTGGGACAGGGATGGAGCTACGCAGTATTTT. As protein: CASSLRWDRDGATQYF.

The rearrangement uses TRBV29-1 and TRBJ1-6; 7 bases fit TRBD1. The CDR3 loop spans 15 amino acids. Germline values: CDR1 SQVTM, CDR2 ANQGSEA. Trimming took 3 bases from V and 5 from J; bases not matched to a gene: 7. The CDR3 DNA is TGCAGCGTTGACGCGACGGGGACAGATAATTCACCCCTCCACTTT. It yields the protein CSVDATGTDNSPLHF.

The chain combines TRBV5-6 with TRBJ1-1; D is possibly TRBD1 (5 bases). V was trimmed by 4 bases and J by 9 bases, leaving 16 bases between them. Looked up from germline, CDR1 is SGHDT and CDR2 is YYEEEE. The CDR3 loop spans 13 amino acids. CDR3 bases: TGTGCCAGCAGCCATACCTCAGGGAATCAAGCTTTCTTT. Translated: CASSHTSGNQAFF.

V and J are TRBV7-3 and TRBJ2-7; the D is unclear. The length of the CDR3 is 14 residues. Trimming took 2 bases from V and 0 from J, leaving 8 bases between them. The germline V gene has CDR1 SGHTA and CDR2 FQGTGA. The CDR3 nucleotides read TGTGCCAGCAGCTTAGCGGTAGACTCCTACGAGCAGTACTTC. The encoded protein is CASSLAVDSYEQYF.

The CDR3 reads CASRSTPGRGQPQHF. The DNA of the CDR3 is TGTGCCAGCAGATCGACCCCAGGGCGTGGACAGCCCCAGCATTTT. J is TRBJ1-5 and V is TRBV6-7; a weak D match, TRBD1 (5 bases). TRBV6-7 is an ORF; its function is uncertain. V dropped 6 bases and J dropped 7 bases, with 19 bases sitting between them. The CDR3 is 15 residues long.

The genes are TRBV15 and TRBJ2-7; the match to TRBD1 covers 8 bases. Per germline, CDR1 LNHNV and CDR2 YYDKDF (reference sequence). Trimming took 0 bases from V and 1 from J; bases not matched to a gene: 11. The CDR3 totals 18 residues. This CDR3 is CATSRDSPGTGASYEQYF. The CDR3 DNA follows: TGTGCCACCAGCAGAGATTCCCCCGGGACAGGAGCATCCTACGAGCAGTACTTC.

This clone was seen only a few times. The J gene is TRBJ1-4, the V gene TRBV30; TRBD1 matches at 7 bases. CDR3 length: 18 residues. Germline CDR1 is GTSNPN and CDR2 is SVGIG (reference sequence). V lost 4 bases and J lost 8; bases outside the gene matches: 22. CDR3 DNA: TGTGCCTGGACAGTAAACCCCGTTCAGGACAGGCAACGGGAAAAACTGTTTTTT. Translated, it gives CAWTVNPVQDRQREKLFF.

This clone was observed once. V gene TRBV5-5 combines with J gene TRBJ1-4; possible D gene TRBD1, 6 bases. Germline assignment: CDR1 SGHKS and CDR2 YYEKEE (reference sequence). V gave up 1 base and J gave up 6 bases, with 13 bases separating them. This CDR3 contains 15 residues. CDR3 region: CASSLSGGADEKLFF. Here the CDR3 DNA reads TGTGCCAGCAGCTTGAGTGGGGGGGCGGATGAAAAACTGTTTTTT.

The chain has TRBV19 and TRBJ2-6; a possible D gene is TRBD2 (6 bases). The CDR3 length is 17 residues. Trimming cost V 1 base and J 4 bases, with 14 bases left between them. Germline V gives CDR1 LNHDA, CDR2 SQIVND (reference sequence). The CDR3 protein is CASSIGSRGTGANVLTF. The CDR3 nucleotides read TGTGCCAGTAGTATAGGCTCCCGGGGGACCGGGGCCAACGTCCTGACTTTC.

V and J are TRBV19 and TRBJ1-6, with D possibly TRBD1 on 6 matching bases. Germline CDR1 is LNHDA and CDR2 is SQIVND (reference sequence). V was trimmed by 3 bases and J by 8 bases, leaving 20 bases between them. The CDR3 length is 17 residues. The CDR3 DNA sequence: TGTGCCAGTAGTATCATTCCGAGGGGGGGATTTGATTCACCCCTCCACTTT. As protein: CASSIIPRGGFDSPLHF.

The V call is TRBV6-5, the J call TRBJ1-4; D unclear. Germline-derived CDR1 and CDR2 are MNHEY and SVGAGI. This CDR3 has 15 amino acids. The V end lost 0 bases, the J end lost 0 bases, and 5 bases lay between the germline ends. DNA of the CDR3: TGTGCCAGCAGTTACTCATATACAACTAATGAAAAACTGTTTTTT. It is translated as CASSYSYTTNEKLFF.

The J gene is TRBJ2-5, the V gene TRBV7-6; D might be TRBD1 (6 bases). The DNA end favors TRBJ2-7, so the J call may be wrong. Germline V gives CDR1 SGHVS, CDR2 FNYEAQ. The CDR3 spans 15 residues. This CDR3 is CASSLRGWPGDEQYF. The CDR3 nucleotides are TGTGCCAGCAGCCTACGGGGCTGGCCAGGGGACGAGCAGTACTTC.

The chain uses TRBV27 and TRBJ2-3, with TRBD1 matching over 8 bases. CDR3 length equals 15 residues. Germline-derived CDR1 and CDR2 are MNHEY and SMNVEV (reference sequence). The J segment lost 5 bases and the V segment lost 2 bases, leaving 6 bases of the junction unmatched. CDR3 sequence reads: CASSLGAGGGDTQYF. The DNA for the CDR3 is TGTGCCAGCAGTTTAGGGGCAGGGGGCGGAGATACGCAGTATTTT.

The chain employs TRBV11-3 and TRBJ1-6; D gene unclear. Germline V gives CDR1 SGHNT, CDR2 YENEEA. The CDR3 loop spans 14 amino acids. Trimming stripped 4 bases from V and 10 bases from J, with 14 bases between. Here the CDR3 reads CASSSGRSRSPLHF. CDR3 nucleotide sequence: TGTGCCAGCAGCTCCGGTCGTTCCAGGTCACCCCTCCACTTT.

This rearrangement joins TRBV9 to TRBJ2-7; 8 bases map to TRBD2. Germline trimming cut 0 bases from V and 0 bases from J; bases unmatched to any gene: 2. CDR3 size: 15 residues. Germline V gene sequence: CDR1 SGDLS, CDR2 YYNGEE. The CDR3 protein is CASSVGGTSSYEQYF. The CDR3 region has the DNA TGTGCCAGCAGCGTAGGAGGGACTAGCTCCTACGAGCAGTACTTC.

The V and J genes are TRBV7-2 and TRBJ1-1, with D perhaps TRBD1 (6 bases). Deletions cut 3 bases from V and 8 bases from J, with 13 bases between. The CDR3 loop spans 13 amino acids. Germline lookup yields CDR1 SGHTA and CDR2 FQGNSA. CDR3 in DNA: TGTGCCAGCAGCTTCCAGACAGGAATGGAAGCTTTCTTT. Encoded protein: CASSFQTGMEAFF.

The sample holds one count of this clone. For the CDR3, the DNA is TGTGCCAGCAGCGTAGCCCCTTTAGCCACAGATACGCAGTATTTT. This sequence encodes CASSVAPLATDTQYF. The chain carries TRBV9 and TRBJ2-3; D remains unclear. The CDR3 is made up of 15 amino acids. Germline V CDR1 and CDR2: SGDLS, YYNGEE. V was trimmed by 0 bases and J by 2 bases, leaving 10 bases between them. Supplemented by reference TRBV9 and TRBJ2-3, the full variable domain reads DSGVTQTPKHLITATGQRVTLRCSPRSGDLSVYWYQQSLDQGLQFLIQYYNGEERAKGNILERFSAQQFPDLHSELNLSSLELGDSALYFCASSVAPLATDTQYFGPGTRLTVL.

The chain is built from TRBV7-6 and TRBJ2-2, with TRBD2 matching over 12 bases. This CDR3 is built from 15 residues. Germline CDR1 SGHVS, CDR2 FNYEAQ. The ends lost 6 bases at V and 6 bases at J; junction bases unmatched: 5. CDR3: CASRPLAGGAGELFF. The CDR3 DNA sequence: TGTGCCAGCAGGCCCCTAGCGGGGGGGGCCGGGGAGCTGTTTTTT. Full variable domain (rest looked up from reference TRBV7-6 and TRBJ2-2): GAGVSQSPRYKVTKRGQDVALRCDPISGHVSLYWYRQALGQGPEFLTYFNYEAQQDKSGLPNDRFSAERPEGSISTLTIQRTEQRDSAMYRCASRPLAGGAGELFFGEGSRLTVL.

The gene calls are TRBV18 and TRBJ1-2; TRBD1 aligns across 9 bases. Germline assignment: CDR1 KGHSH and CDR2 LQKENI. Trimming took 4 bases from V and 3 from J; bases not matched to a gene: 9. The CDR3 has 16 amino acids. CDR3 bases: TGTGCCAGCTCACTCAAGTCCGGGACAGGGTACTATGGCTACACCTTC. Encoded protein: CASSLKSGTGYYGYTF.

This chain connects TRBV28 to TRBJ1-5; 10 nucleotides agree with TRBD1. The germline gives CDR1 MDHEN, CDR2 SYDVKM. After removal of 6 bases from V and 4 bases from J, the junction contained 9 bases not matched to a gene. The length of the CDR3 is 16 residues. In nucleotides, the CDR3 is TGTGCCAGCAGCCGTCGACAGGGGGCTGAGAATCAGCCCCAGCATTTT. Translating gives CASSRRQGAENQPQHF. Variable domain in full (rest from reference TRBV28 and TRBJ1-5): DVKVTQSSRYLVKRTGEKVFLECVQDMDHENMFWYRQDPGLGLRLIYFSYDVKMKEKGDIPEGYSVSREKKERFSLILESASTNQTSMYLCASSRRQGAENQPQHFGDGTRLSIL.

The rearrangement joins TRBV9 to TRBJ1-2; a weak D match, TRBD1 (5 bases). The germline V and J ends were trimmed by 0 bases and 7 bases, with 7 bases remaining between them. CDR3 length: 12 residues. Per the germline V gene, CDR1 is SGDLS and CDR2 is YYNGEE. The DNA for the CDR3 is TGTGCCAGCAGCGTAGCTACAGGTGGCTACACCTTC. This gives the protein CASSVATGGYTF.

This chain uses TRBV10-1 with TRBJ2-3, with unresolved D. Germline assignment: CDR1 WNHNN and CDR2 SYGVQD (reference sequence). The CDR3 extends over 16 amino acids. V lost 1 base to trimming and J lost 0 bases, with 11 bases between them. The chain's CDR3 is CASSEFGPVSTDTQYF. CDR3 nucleotide sequence: TGCGCCAGCAGTGAGTTTGGGCCAGTAAGCACAGATACGCAGTATTTT.